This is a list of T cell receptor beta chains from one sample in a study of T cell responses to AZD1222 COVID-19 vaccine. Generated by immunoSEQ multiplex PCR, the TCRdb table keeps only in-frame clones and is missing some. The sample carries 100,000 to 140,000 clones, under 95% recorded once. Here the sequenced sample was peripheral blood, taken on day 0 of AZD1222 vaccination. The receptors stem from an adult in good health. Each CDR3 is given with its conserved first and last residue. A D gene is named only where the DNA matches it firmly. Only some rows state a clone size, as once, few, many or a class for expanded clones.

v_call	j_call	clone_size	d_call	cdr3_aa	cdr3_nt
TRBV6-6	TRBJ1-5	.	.	CASSYSLTNQPQHF	TGTGCCAGCAGTTACTCGCTGACCAATCAGCCCCAGCATTTT
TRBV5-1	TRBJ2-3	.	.	CASSPRISDTQYF	TGCGCCAGCAGCCCGAGAATTTCAGATACGCAGTATTTT
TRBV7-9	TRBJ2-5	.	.	CASSLMSAQETQYF	TGTGCCAGCAGCTTAATGTCGGCCCAAGAGACCCAGTACTTC
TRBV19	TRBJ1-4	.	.	CASSIWGGTNEKLFF	TGTGCCAGTAGTATATGGGGAGGCACTAATGAAAAACTGTTTTTT
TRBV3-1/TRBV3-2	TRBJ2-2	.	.	CASSQEPDTGELFF	TGTGCCAGCAGCCAAGAGCCGGACACCGGGGAGCTGTTTTTT
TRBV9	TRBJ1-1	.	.	CASSVGSRTEAFF	TGTGCCAGCAGCGTAGGCAGTCGCACTGAAGCTTTCTTT
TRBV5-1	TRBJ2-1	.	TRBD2	CASSLWLAGAGSEQFF	TGCGCCAGCAGCTTGTGGCTAGCGGGGGCCGGCAGCGAGCAGTTCTTC
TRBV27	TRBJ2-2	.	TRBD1	CASNKLGTGETGELFF	TGTGCCAGCAACAAACTCGGGACAGGGGAAACCGGGGAGCTGTTTTTT
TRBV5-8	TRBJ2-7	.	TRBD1	CASAQQGLTYEQYF	TGTGCCAGCGCCCAACAGGGGCTTACCTACGAGCAGTACTTC
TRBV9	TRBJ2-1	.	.	CASSSHLTGTRKNNEQFF	TGTGCCAGCAGCTCTCACCTTACCGGGACGCGGAAAAACAATGAGCAGTTCTTC
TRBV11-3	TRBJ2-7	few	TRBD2	CASSLTSGGGRVYEQYF	TGTGCCAGCAGCCTCACTAGCGGGGGGGGCAGAGTCTACGAGCAGTACTTC
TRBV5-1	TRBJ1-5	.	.	CASSLGTVVNQPQHF	TGCGCCAGCAGCTTGGGGACAGTTGTCAATCAGCCCCAGCATTTT
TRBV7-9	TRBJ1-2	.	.	CASSLVTTNYGYTF	TGTGCCAGCAGCTTAGTTACGACTAACTATGGCTACACCTTC
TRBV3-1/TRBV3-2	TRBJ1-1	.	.	CASRRGGGPETEAFF	TGTGCCAGCAGGAGGGGAGGCGGGCCGGAGACTGAAGCTTTCTTT
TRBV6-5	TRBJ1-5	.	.	CASSSGAGSNQPQHF	TGTGCCAGCAGTTCCGGGGCTGGGAGCAATCAGCCCCAGCATTTT
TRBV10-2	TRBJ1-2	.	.	CASSRQVNHYGYTF	TGCGCCAGCAGTCGACAGGTCAACCACTATGGCTACACCTTC
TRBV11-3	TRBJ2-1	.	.	CASSAGYNEQFF	TGTGCCAGCAGCGCCGGGTACAATGAGCAGTTCTTC
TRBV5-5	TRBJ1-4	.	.	CASSPTLMTAGNEKLFF	TGTGCCAGCAGCCCGACACTCATGACAGCGGGAAATGAAAAACTGTTTTTT
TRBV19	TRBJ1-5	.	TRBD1	CASKGTPGTGGNQPQHF	TGTGCCAGTAAGGGAACCCCCGGGACAGGGGGCAATCAGCCCCAGCATTTT
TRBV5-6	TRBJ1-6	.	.	CASETGALNSPLHF	TGTGCCTCGGAGACCGGGGCCCTGAATTCACCCCTCCACTTT
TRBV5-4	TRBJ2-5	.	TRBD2	CASSSPSGGRETQYF	TGTGCCAGCAGCTCTCCTAGCGGGGGCCGGGAGACCCAGTACTTC
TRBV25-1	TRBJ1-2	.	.	CASSESRGNKNYGYTF	TGTGCCAGCAGTGAATCAAGGGGCAATAAAAACTATGGCTACACCTTC
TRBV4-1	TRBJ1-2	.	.	CASSQDLGDYGYTF	TGCGCCAGCAGCCAAGATCTGGGGGACTATGGCTACACCTTC
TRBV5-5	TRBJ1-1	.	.	CASSLSPNTEAFF	TGTGCCAGCAGCTTGTCACCTAACACTGAAGCTTTCTTT
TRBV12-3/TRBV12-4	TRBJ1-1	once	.	CASSIGQRAEAFF	TGTGCCAGCAGCATCGGACAGCGGGCAGAAGCTTTCTTT
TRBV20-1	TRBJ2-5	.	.	CSARWGETQYF	TGCAGTGCCCGATGGGGGGAGACCCAGTACTTC
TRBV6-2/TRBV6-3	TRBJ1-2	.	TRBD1	CASSYPDRDNYGYTF	TGTGCCAGCAGTTACCCAGACAGGGATAACTATGGCTACACCTTC
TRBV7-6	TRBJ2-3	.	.	CASSLVGFEPTDTQYF	TGTGCCAGCAGCTTGGTTGGGTTTGAGCCGACAGATACGCAGTATTTT
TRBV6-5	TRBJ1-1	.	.	CASRNGQNTEAFF	TGTGCCAGCAGGAATGGACAGAACACTGAAGCTTTCTTT
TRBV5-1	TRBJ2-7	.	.	CASSHRDGGLEQYF	TGCGCCAGCAGCCACCGGGACGGGGGACTCGAGCAGTACTTC
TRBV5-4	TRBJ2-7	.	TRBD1	CASSRDRSYEQYF	TGTGCCAGCAGCCGGGACAGGTCCTACGAGCAGTACTTC
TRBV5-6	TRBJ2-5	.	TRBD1	CASSRQGVEETQYF	TGTGCCAGCAGCCGACAGGGAGTAGAAGAGACCCAGTACTTC
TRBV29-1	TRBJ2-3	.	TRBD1	CSVASRGPSTDTQYF	TGCAGCGTTGCCAGCAGGGGGCCAAGCACAGATACGCAGTATTTT
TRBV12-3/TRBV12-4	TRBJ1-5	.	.	CASMRRVNQPQHF	TGTGCCAGCATGAGGAGGGTGAATCAGCCCCAGCATTTT
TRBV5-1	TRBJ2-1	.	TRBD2	CASSLVASGEYNEQFF	TGCGCCAGCAGCTTGGTGGCTAGCGGGGAATACAATGAGCAGTTCTTC
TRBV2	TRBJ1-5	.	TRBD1	CASSNQGAGEQPQHF	TGTGCCAGCAGTAATCAGGGGGCTGGAGAACAGCCCCAGCATTTT
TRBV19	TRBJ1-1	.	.	CASSTPTGNTEAFF	TGTGCCAGTAGCACCCCGACGGGGAACACTGAAGCTTTCTTT
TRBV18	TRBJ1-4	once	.	CASSPGEKLFF	TGTGCCAGCTCACCGGGGGAAAAACTGTTTTTT
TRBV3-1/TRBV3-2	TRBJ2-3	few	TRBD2	CASSDTSGYTDTQYF	TGTGCCAGCAGCGATACTAGCGGATACACAGATACGCAGTATTTT
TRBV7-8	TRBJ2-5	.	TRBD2	CASTARTSGGQETQYF	TGTGCCAGCACCGCTCGGACTAGCGGGGGCCAAGAGACCCAGTACTTC
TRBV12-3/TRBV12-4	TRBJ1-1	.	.	CASTLIQGEAFF	TGTGCCAGCACTCTTATCCAGGGGGAAGCTTTCTTT
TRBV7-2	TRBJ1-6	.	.	CASGFLGPDSPLHF	TGTGCCAGCGGGTTCCTGGGCCCTGATTCACCCCTCCACTTT
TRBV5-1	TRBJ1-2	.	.	CASSSIRGPNNYGYTF	TGCGCCAGCAGCTCCATACGAGGCCCAAACAACTATGGCTACACCTTC